This T cell receptor (beta chain) was recorded in a study of T cell repertoires in cytomegalovirus infection. Study context: Recently described HLA-C-restricted plus well-studied HLA-B-restricted CMV epitopes were used. Indicated by public TCR beta signatures were CMV infection and matching HLA type. Study outcomes and limitations: There were carriers of CMV plus the relevant HLA, and cumulative public TCR beta family frequency identified them.

TCRdb re-called the reads through MiXCR, storing one row per CDR3 protein. Of approximately 990,000 distinct CDR3 sequences listed, around 32% are singletons. Germline lookup yields CDR1 MNHEY and CDR2 SMNVEV (reference sequence). With 10 bases removed from V and 0 bases from J, the gap between germline ends came to 15 bases. This CDR3 region has 14 residues. For this clonotype: Its antigen is undetermined.

The clonotype comes from a human donor in good health (CMV status not recorded). Some clones in this sample may be carry-over from other donors' samples. This material consisted of cultured CD8+ T cells from PBMCs, taken from culture after CMV antigen stimulation. V and J are TRBV27 and TRBJ2-5, with D perhaps TRBD1 or TRBD2 (5 bases each). The CDR3 is CATQTGQYQETQYF. In nucleotides, the CDR3 is TGTGCCACGCAAACGGGGCAGTACCAAGAGACCCAGTACTTC.